Below, 7 T cell receptor beta chains from the same sample are listed, as sequenced in a study of T cells after posttransplantation cyclophosphamide. Some clones are missing from TCRdb's copy, which holds only in-frame ones; the method was immunoSEQ multiplex PCR. The table shows roughly 20,000 clones, with under 99% occurring only once. Cells defined as naive were viable CD3+CD4+ or CD3+CD8+ and CCR7+CD45RA+CD45RO-CD95-CD27+CD28+. The sample consisted of naive CD4+ T cells sorted from PBMCs. The receptors originated from a man between 35 and 55 years old in good health, CMV-negative, and a related stem cell transplant donor.

The rearrangement links TRBV6-6 to TRBJ2-5; 8 positions agree with TRBD1. This CDR3 has 15 residues. The V gene's germline CDR1 is MNHNY and CDR2 SVGAGI (reference sequence). The J segment lost 1 base and the V segment lost 2 bases, leaving 3 bases of the junction unmatched. This chain's CDR3 is CASSYPDRGQETQYF. For the CDR3, the DNA is TGTGCCAGCAGTTACCCCGACAGGGGCCAAGAGACCCAGTACTTC.

J is TRBJ1-2 and V is TRBV30, with TRBD1 as a possible D gene (5 bases). Trimming shortened V by 3 bases and J by 3 bases, and 11 bases separated the two germline ends. The length of the CDR3 is 13 residues. Germline V CDR1 and CDR2: GTSNPN, SVGIG (reference sequence). The CDR3 DNA reads TGTGCCTGGAGACGACAGAGCTACTATGGCTACACCTTC. This encodes CAWRRQSYYGYTF.

In DNA, the CDR3 is TGTGCCAGCAGTACTTTGCGGAGAACCTACAATGAGCAGTTCTTC. Translation: CASSTLRRTYNEQFF. The genes are TRBV6-5 and TRBJ2-1; D is uncertain. The CDR3 extends over 15 amino acids. V was shortened by 5 bases and J by 2 bases, with 13 bases between the two germline ends. The germline gives CDR1 MNHEY, CDR2 SVGAGI.

This clone was seen a few times. The V gene is TRBV20-1, the J gene TRBJ2-7; no clear D gene. V lost 6 bases and J lost 4, with 10 bases in between. CDR1 is DFQATT, CDR2 SNEGSKA, per germline (reference sequence). This CDR3 region has 11 residues. The chain's CDR3 is CSALNSYEQYF. The DNA of the CDR3 is TGCAGTGCCCTAAATTCATACGAGCAGTACTTC.

J is TRBJ2-5 and V is TRBV10-2; 7 nucleotides agree with TRBD2. The J call is uncertain, as TRBJ2-7 better fits the DNA end. This CDR3 is built from 14 residues. Germline CDR1 WSHSY, CDR2 SAAADI. CDR3 protein: CASSGRGRGYEQYF. The CDR3 DNA reads TGCGCCAGCAGTGGGCGCGGGAGAGGATACGAGCAGTACTTC.

The chain joins TRBV9 to TRBJ1-2, with D maybe TRBD1 (6 bases). This CDR3 contains 15 residues. Germline V CDR1 and CDR2: SGDLS, YYNGEE. With 0 bases removed from V and 4 bases from J, the gap between germline ends came to 13 bases. CDR3 amino acids: CASSVGTVSGYGYTF. CDR3 DNA: TGTGCCAGCAGCGTAGGGACAGTTTCTGGCTATGGCTACACCTTC.

The sample holds one count of this clone. V gene TRBV10-2 combines with J gene TRBJ2-1, with a weak D call TRBD2 (6 bases). V lost 8 bases, J lost 2 bases, and 13 bases lay in between. There are 14 residues in the CDR3. Germline assignment: CDR1 WSHSY and CDR2 SAAADI. The CDR3 DNA reads TGCGCCAGCCTTCTCGGGGGTGCCTACAATGAGCAGTTCTTC. Translating gives CASLLGGAYNEQFF.